This T cell receptor (beta chain) was found in a study of blood T cell repertoires in COVID-19. Study background: Samples taken during acute and convalescent COVID-19 were collected in the United States, Italy and Spain. PBMCs, B-cell-depleted T cells, or T cells were the source of the cDNA or gDNA that made up the material.

In the study's own analysis: Amplified reference gene primers provided the basis for estimating nucleated cell counts. Using immunoSEQ multiplex PCR, the repertoire was profiled, and TCRdb retains in-frame clones only, with some absent. That table is the source of V, J and clone size, and D and trimming were worked out from the DNA. The table includes about 30,000 clones, approximately 90% detected once. The V and J ends lost 5 bases and 5 bases respectively, with 18 bases between them. Germline V lookup: CDR1 MRHNA, CDR2 SNTAGT. The CDR3 totals 15 residues. The sequencing input was peripheral blood. This TCR was recovered from a human donor in a cohort sampled during active COVID-19. V and J are TRBV6-4 and TRBJ1-1, with a weak D call TRBD1 (5 bases). The DNA of the CDR3 is TGTGCCAGCAGTCCAGAGGCTGGTGGGGCAACTGAAGCTTTCTTT. It encodes CASSPEAGGATEAFF.